The rows below give T cell receptor beta chains drawn from one sample of a study of T cell clones after liver transplantation. Profiling relied on immunoSEQ multiplex PCR, and the TCRdb table lists in-frame clones only, not all of them. The data contain 93,000 or so clones, around 80% of them singletons. Sequencing used CD4+ T cells from blood, obtained around 49 months after liver transplant. These TCRs come from a human patient who received a liver transplant. Some T cells may be provided by the graft donor. Each CDR3 is given with its conserved first and last residue. D genes are given only for firm matches. The size of a clone is reported for some rows only, either as once, few or many, or as a class for expanded clones.

j_gene | d_gene | v_gene | abundance | CDR3aa | CDR3nt
TRBJ1-5 | TRBD1 | TRBV11-2 | - | CASSPRTGRSSNQPQHF | TGTGCCAGCAGCCCGCGGACAGGGCGAAGTTCAAATCAGCCCCAGCATTTT
TRBJ1-5 | - | TRBV7-6 | few | CASSLGEGYQPQHF | TGTGCCAGCAGCTTAGGTGAGGGCTATCAGCCCCAGCATTTT
TRBJ2-3 | - | TRBV5-1 | - | CASSLAAGNPPDTQYF | TGCGCCAGCAGCTTGGCTGCGGGCAACCCACCAGATACGCAGTATTTT
TRBJ2-6 | - | TRBV29-1 | - | CSVARDVDSGANVLTF | TGCAGCGTCGCCAGGGACGTAGACTCTGGGGCCAACGTCCTGACTTTC
TRBJ2-7 | TRBD1 | TRBV6-5 | - | CATGQGYEQYF | TGTGCCACGGGACAGGGCTACGAGCAGTACTTC
TRBJ2-3 | - | TRBV5-4 | - | CASSWAHTTDTQYF | TGTGCCAGCAGCTGGGCCCACACCACAGATACGCAGTATTTT
TRBJ1-3 | - | TRBV19 | - | CASIPGPRSGNTIYF | TGTGCCAGTATCCCGGGGCCTAGGTCTGGAAACACCATATATTTT
TRBJ1-5 | - | TRBV29-1 | - | CSVGSNQPQHF | TGCAGCGTTGGAAGCAATCAGCCCCAGCATTTT
TRBJ1-2 | - | TRBV6-6 | - | CASSPEGRVKYTF | TGTGCCAGCAGTCCCGAGGGCAGGGTCAAGTACACCTTC
TRBJ1-1 | - | TRBV6-1 | - | CASSHQRGTEAFF | TGTGCCAGCAGCCATCAACGGGGCACTGAAGCTTTCTTT
TRBJ2-2 | TRBD1 | TRBV28 | - | CASHRDRGHRELFF | TGTGCCAGCCACCGGGACAGGGGTCACCGGGAGCTGTTTTTT
TRBJ1-1 | - | TRBV6-5 | - | CASSGRQNTEAFF | TGTGCCAGCAGTGGTAGGCAGAACACTGAAGCTTTCTTT
TRBJ1-2 | - | TRBV29-1 | - | CSVDSGAGENYGYTF | TGCAGCGTTGATAGTGGGGCAGGAGAAAACTATGGCTACACCTTC
TRBJ2-1 | - | TRBV4-2 | - | CASSPNPGLGHNEQFF | TGTGCCAGCAGCCCTAACCCCGGACTGGGACACAATGAGCAGTTCTTC
TRBJ2-3 | - | TRBV5-4 | - | CASSLDGGGGTDTQYF | TGTGCCAGCAGCTTGGATGGGGGCGGGGGCACAGATACGCAGTATTTT
TRBJ1-4 | - | TRBV6-5 | few | CASNNGGEHEKLFF | TGTGCCAGCAATAACGGGGGGGAGCACGAAAAACTGTTTTTT
TRBJ1-5 | - | TRBV28 | - | CASRPGGGQPQHF | TGTGCCAGCAGACCGGGAGGAGGGCAGCCCCAGCATTTT
TRBJ1-1 | TRBD1 | TRBV6-5 | - | CASSRPDREAFF | TGTGCCAGCAGTCGACCGGACAGGGAAGCTTTCTTT
TRBJ2-7 | TRBD1 | TRBV6-5 | once | CASRLRTRTGAEQYF | TGTGCCAGCAGACTGAGGACCCGGACAGGGGCCGAGCAGTACTTC
TRBJ2-7 | TRBD2 | TRBV6-6 | - | CASSAPTSGSSNEQYF | TGTGCCAGCAGTGCTCCGACTAGCGGGAGTTCCAACGAGCAGTACTTC
TRBJ2-2 | - | TRBV19 | - | CASRVATANTGELFF | TGTGCCAGTAGAGTGGCTACGGCGAACACCGGGGAGCTGTTTTTT
TRBJ2-7 | - | TRBV18 | few | CASSPSVYEQYF | TGTGCCAGCTCACCATCGGTCTACGAGCAGTACTTC
TRBJ2-7 | TRBD1 | TRBV5-1 | - | CASRGGQGAYEQYF | TGCGCCAGCAGGGGCGGACAGGGGGCCTACGAGCAGTACTTC
TRBJ1-1 | - | TRBV7-3 | - | CASSSSQGFEAFF | TGTGCCAGCAGCTCTTCTCAGGGATTTGAAGCTTTCTTT
TRBJ2-7 | TRBD2 | TRBV7-8 | once | CASSTGGLYAGEQYF | TGTGCCAGCAGCACGGGGGGGCTTTACGCTGGCGAGCAGTACTTC
TRBJ2-1 | TRBD1 | TRBV6-6 | - | CASTQGQGNNEQFF | TGTGCCAGCACCCAGGGACAGGGTAACAATGAGCAGTTCTTC
TRBJ2-2 | - | TRBV7-7 | few | CASSLLPVGTGELFF | TGTGCCAGCAGCTTGCTCCCAGTAGGCACCGGGGAGCTGTTTTTT
TRBJ1-1 | - | TRBV20-1 | few | CSATKNTEAFF | TGCAGTGCTACCAAGAACACTGAAGCTTTCTTT
TRBJ2-3 | - | TRBV29-1 | - | CSVEEVGDTQYF | TGCAGCGTTGAGGAAGTGGGAGATACGCAGTATTTT
TRBJ1-3 | - | TRBV6-1 | - | CASSPARVGNTIYF | TGTGCCAGCAGCCCCGCCCGGGTCGGTAACACCATATATTTT
TRBJ2-3 | TRBD2 | TRBV6-5 | - | CASSRLGGDTDTQYF | TGTGCCAGCAGTCGTTTGGGGGGGGACACAGATACGCAGTATTTT
TRBJ1-2 | - | TRBV5-1 | - | CASSLNPGEIYGYTF | TGCGCCAGCAGCTTGAATCCAGGGGAGATCTATGGCTACACCTTC
TRBJ1-1 | TRBD1 | TRBV6-5 | - | CASKTGAMNTEAFF | TGTGCCAGCAAGACAGGGGCGATGAACACTGAAGCTTTCTTT
TRBJ2-1 | TRBD1 | TRBV19 | - | CASRTPGQGLLYNEQFF | TGTGCCAGTAGGACCCCGGGACAGGGTCTCCTGTACAATGAGCAGTTCTTC
TRBJ2-7 | - | TRBV30 | - | CAWSEVGYEQYF | TGTGCCTGGAGTGAGGTCGGCTACGAGCAGTACTTC
TRBJ2-1 | TRBD2 | TRBV11-2 | few | CASSSGLAGGPGNEQFF | TGTGCCAGCAGCTCCGGACTAGCGGGAGGGCCAGGGAATGAGCAGTTCTTC
TRBJ1-4 | TRBD1 | TRBV5-5 | - | CASSLGTLQGAAGEKLFF | TGTGCCAGCAGCTTGGGCACCCTACAGGGGGCCGCGGGTGAAAAACTGTTTTTT
TRBJ2-1 | TRBD2 | TRBV6-5 | - | CASNRGGYNEQFF | TGTGCCAGCAACCGGGGGGGCTACAATGAGCAGTTCTTC
TRBJ2-3 | - | TRBV5-6 | - | CASSSEHLRDTQYF | TGTGCCAGCAGCTCGGAGCACTTAAGGGATACGCAGTATTTT
TRBJ2-7 | - | TRBV28 | - | CASIGSGVSEQYF | TGTGCCAGCATAGGTTCAGGGGTGAGCGAGCAGTACTTC
TRBJ1-1 | - | TRBV10-3 | - | CAISDPGLLNTEAFF | TGTGCCATCAGTGACCCGGGGCTATTGAACACTGAAGCTTTCTTT
TRBJ2-1 | - | TRBV14 | - | CASSDPGLQGIDEQFF | TGTGCCAGCAGCGACCCTGGACTACAGGGTATCGATGAGCAGTTCTTC
TRBJ2-3 | - | TRBV5-1 | - | CASSLDGPTDTQYF | TGCGCCAGCAGCTTGGATGGGCCCACAGATACGCAGTATTTT
TRBJ1-5 | TRBD1 | TRBV7-2 | once | CASSFRDSSFYSNQPQHF | TGTGCCAGCAGCTTCCGGGACAGTTCCTTTTATAGCAATCAGCCCCAGCATTTT
TRBJ1-2 | - | TRBV5-4 | - | CASSPRAGDNYGYTF | TGTGCCAGCAGCCCGCGTGCAGGGGATAACTATGGCTACACCTTC
TRBJ2-1 | - | TRBV12-5 | - | CASGPKGSSYNEQFF | TGTGCTAGTGGCCCTAAAGGGAGCTCCTACAATGAGCAGTTCTTC
TRBJ1-1 | - | TRBV7-2 | - | CASRRTGTEVEAFF | TGTGCCAGCAGGCGAACCGGGACGGAAGTAGAAGCTTTCTTT
TRBJ2-7 | - | TRBV14 | - | CASSKRGGSYEQYF | TGTGCCAGCAGCAAAAGGGGGGGGTCCTACGAGCAGTACTTC
TRBJ2-1 | TRBD2 | TRBV28 | - | CASSLHGLAGEPRAQFF | TGTGCCAGCAGTTTACACGGACTAGCGGGAGAACCTCGGGCACAGTTCTTC
TRBJ2-7 | - | TRBV6-1 | - | CASSGQTYEQYF | TGTGCCAGCTCGGGACAAACCTACGAGCAGTACTTC
TRBJ2-2 | TRBD2 | TRBV11-1 | - | CASSLAQRGHTGELFF | TGTGCCAGCAGCTTAGCCCAGCGGGGACACACCGGGGAGCTGTTTTTT
TRBJ2-3 | - | TRBV18 | - | CASSPPAQGYTDTQYF | TGTGCCAGCTCACCACCAGCCCAGGGGTACACAGATACGCAGTATTTT
TRBJ1-6 | - | TRBV6-5 | few | CASGVNSPLHF | TGTGCCAGCGGAGTTAATTCACCCCTCCACTTT
TRBJ2-3 | - | TRBV6-1 | - | CASSEVAVRGDTQYF | TGTGCCAGCAGTGAAGTAGCGGTGAGGGGAGATACGCAGTATTTT
TRBJ1-2 | - | TRBV7-3 | - | CASSSDVTDGYTF | TGTGCCAGCAGCTCGGACGTTACCGATGGCTACACCTTC
TRBJ1-4 | - | TRBV5-1 | few | CASSNSYRGTDATNEKLFF | TGCGCCAGCAGCAACAGTTATCGAGGGACCGATGCAACTAATGAAAAACTGTTTTTT